This TCR beta chain originates from a study of blood T cell repertoires in COVID-19 (TCRdb year 2020). Study-wide context: The collaborator samples originated in the United States, Italy and Spain and spanned the acute and convalescent phases of COVID-19. The material from the prospective study consisted of cDNA or gDNA derived from T cells, B-cell-depleted T cells, or PBMCs. The dataset comprised deeply sampled blood TCRbeta repertoires from subjects exposed to, actively infected with, or recovered from COVID-19. The repertoires were made available in a free public database intended to serve as a resource for research on the immune response to SARS-CoV-2. Samples were obtained from the ongoing ImmuneRACE study (first 160 participants) and from 1,200 or so subjects provided by 6 global collaborators. Sample metadata almost always included a de-identified subject ID, COVID-19 status, age in years and sex. HLA class I and class II types, where available, came from metadata supplied by the sample provider rather than from assay-based typing. General conclusions and limits of the study: How much clinical and demographic metadata was included differed by source and by participant, and the metadata was provided uncurated.

Including the terminal cysteine and phenylalanine, the CDR3 comprises 15 residues. The sequence is cut down to CDR3 DNA, 45 bases in frame from base 1. CDR1 and CDR2 are read off the germline V gene (reference sequence) as SGHKS and YYEKEE. V is shortened by 4 bases, J by 5 bases, and the region joining them spans 16 bases. The collaborating institutions used their own protocols to collect whole blood in K2EDTA tubes. For TCRbeta analysis, collaborator samples were shipped as frozen whole blood, as isolated PBMCs, or as DNA extracted from either sample type. Notes on this clone: Which antigen it targets is not known. Base quality data are lacking; no much larger clone is found one base away.

The immunoSEQ Assay, a bias-controlled multiplex PCR, was used to amplify TCRbeta CDR3 regions from genomic DNA. The published analysis was carried out like this. Within the assay, amplification of reference gene primers was used to estimate how many nucleated cells each sample contained. To quantify the absolute abundance of each unique TCRbeta CDR3 rearrangement, sequence reads were collapsed and filtered. For each sample, productive Simpson clonality was calculated as the square root of Simpson's diversity index over productive rearrangements. TCRdb provides this immuneACCESS table in a form limited to in-frame rearrangements. Some clones are lacking; in checked studies, under half of them reflect an unresolved V gene, and why the rest are absent is not known. V and J calls and clone size are copied from that table; D and trimming were computed from the DNA. A total of 150,000 to 200,000 clones appear in this sample, just under 90% of them only once. The ten largest clones represent over 3.5% of the sample.

The sample consisted of peripheral blood. The chain employs TRBV5-5 and TRBJ1-5; possibly the D gene is TRBD1, per 6 matching bases. The sequence came from a man between 18 and 29 years old with active or convalescent COVID-19. The DNA is TGTGCCAGCAGCCCCGTCGGGGGGCTTGATCAGCCCCAGCATTTT. This is translated as CASSPVGGLDQPQHF.